This note documents a single T cell receptor (beta chain) sequence. Its antigen is undetermined. The method was immunoSEQ multiplex PCR; TCRdb's version includes in-frame clones alone and lacks a portion of them. The sample has more than 350,000 clones, 80% to 95% seen once; the top ten hold 12%. Indicated treatment: around 19 received Ad26.COV2.S at low or high dose, single or two shots; 5 received placebo; per-sample allocation not given. The investigators took samples on day 63 after the first vaccine or placebo injection. The data originate from a study of Ad26.COV2.S vaccination and SARS-CoV-2 variants. Study-level information: Donor joined the COV1001 Ad26.COV2.S trial arm. Intramuscularly, Ad26.COV2.S was given either once or twice, 56 days apart.

The CDR3 has 15 amino acids. In germline, CDR1 is MNHEY, CDR2 SMNVEV (reference sequence). The trim removed 6 bases at V and 4 bases at J, leaving 9 bases unmatched. Findings of the study overall: Responses of T cells in total may have been underestimated by the TCR breadth and depth analyses.

The sequence was obtained from a person between 18 and 65 years old who received the Ad26.COV2.S COVID-19 vaccine or a placebo. This chain links TRBV27 with TRBJ2-7; TRBD1 matches 10 bases. The sequenced sample was peripheral blood, obtained in a trial of Ad26.COV2.S vaccine versus placebo. The CDR3 nucleotides read TGTGCCAGCAGCCGGGCCGGGACAGGGGCGTACGAGCAGTACTTC. Translating gives CASSRAGTGAYEQYF.